One and the same sample provided the 30 T cell receptor beta chains below, sequenced in a study of OX40 agonist ivuxolimab in advanced cancers. The library was prepared using the immunoSEQ multiplex PCR assay. The table was pulled from immuneACCESS by TCRdb, which kept in-frame rearrangements only. Such tables lose some clones; where checked, under half of the loss comes from unresolved V genes, and the rest has no known cause. The sample table shows roughly 75,000 clones, and around 88% are seen once. The top ten clonotypes cover 0.76% of the sample. This specimen was CD4+ or CD8+ T cells sorted from blood, taken in a trial of the OX40 agonist ivuxolimab. These receptors were collected from an adult with an advanced solid tumor such as melanoma, head and neck, liver or kidney cancer.

Details on this clone: At one boundary the junction diverges from the germline segment, which might be a read error. V usage is TRBV9 and J usage is TRBJ1-4; D is possibly TRBD1 (5 bases). The CDR3 loop spans 11 amino acids. Per germline, CDR1 SGDLS and CDR2 YYNGEE. The CDR3 nucleotides read TGTGCCAGCAGCAGTATTCAGGGAACATCTTTT. The encoded protein is CASSSIQGTSF.

The rearrangement joins TRBV6-5 to TRBJ1-2, with TRBD1 matching over 9 bases. The CDR3 spans 15 residues. Trimming took 5 bases from V and 4 from J; bases not matched to a gene: 8. Germline V gene sequence: CDR1 MNHEY, CDR2 SVGAGI. The CDR3 spells CASSKQGAPGYGYTF. The CDR3 DNA follows: TGTGCCAGCAGTAAACAGGGGGCGCCCGGCTATGGCTACACCTTC.

The chain uses TRBV29-1 and TRBJ1-2; tentative D call: TRBD1 (6 bases). Germline-derived CDR1 and CDR2 are SQVTM and ANQGSEA. The CDR3 runs 14 residues. V dropped 6 bases and J dropped 2 bases, with 16 bases sitting between them. The CDR3 bases are TGCAGCGTCCAGGGATCGGGGGCGAACTATGGCTACACCTTC. Its translation is CSVQGSGANYGYTF.

The rearrangement uses TRBV28 and TRBJ2-3, with D tentatively TRBD1 or TRBD2 (5 bases each). The CDR3 totals 16 residues. V was trimmed by 7 bases and J by 3 bases, leaving 20 bases between them. Looked up from germline, CDR1 is MDHEN and CDR2 is SYDVKM. CDR3 amino acids: CASTRRPGTGTDTQYF. The DNA of the CDR3 is TGTGCCAGCACAAGAAGACCCGGGACGGGAACAGATACGCAGTATTTT.

This chain links TRBV11-3 with TRBJ2-7, with D possibly being TRBD2 (6 bases). The CDR3 runs 18 residues. Germline-derived CDR1 and CDR2 are SGHNT and YENEEA. V lost 0 bases, J lost 2 bases, and 20 bases lay in between. The CDR3 bases are TGTGCCAGCAGCTTAGATAGGTGGGACGGGAGACCTCCCTACGAGCAGTACTTC. Amino acid sequence: CASSLDRWDGRPPYEQYF.

The V gene is TRBV18, the J gene TRBJ1-1, with D unresolved. Trimming left V 0 bases short and J 9 bases short, with 14 bases between. CDR3 length: 14 residues. The germline gives CDR1 KGHSH, CDR2 LQKENI. The CDR3 bases are TGTGCCAGCTCACCACCTTTTTCGGATACGCAAGCTTTCTTT. It is translated as CASSPPFSDTQAFF.

This chain's CDR3 is CASSPDYNQETQYF. DNA of the CDR3: TGTGCCAGCAGCCCCGACTATAACCAAGAGACCCAGTACTTC. The chain combines TRBV2 with TRBJ2-5; maybe TRBD2 (5 bases). The V gene lost 6 bases and the J gene lost 0 bases, with 11 bases spanning the gap. The CDR3 has 14 residues. CDR1 and CDR2 from the germline V gene are SNHLY and FYNNEI.

This chain's CDR3 is CASGLVGGPEQYF. CDR3 coding DNA: TGTGCTAGTGGTTTGGTAGGCGGGCCCGAGCAGTACTTC. V is TRBV12-5 and J is TRBJ2-7, with D maybe TRBD2 (5 bases). CDR3 length: 13 amino acids. From germline, CDR1 is LGHNT and CDR2 FRNRAP. With 0 bases removed from V and 6 bases from J, the gap between germline ends came to 9 bases.

The V call is TRBV29-1, the J call TRBJ1-1, with a tentative D call TRBD1 (5 bases). The germline V and J ends were trimmed by 5 bases and 5 bases, with 15 bases remaining between them. In germline, CDR1 is SQVTM, CDR2 ANQGSEA. This CDR3 region has 13 residues. The CDR3 protein is CSVLSRDGTEAFF. DNA for the CDR3: TGCAGCGTTCTAAGCCGGGACGGGACTGAAGCTTTCTTT.

This clone was seen a single time. This chain joins TRBV12-5 and TRBJ2-5; 7 bases match TRBD1. The trim removed 2 bases at V and 4 bases at J, leaving 4 bases unmatched. Germline V lookup: CDR1 LGHNT, CDR2 FRNRAP. The CDR3 is 14 amino acids. The CDR3 DNA follows: TGTGCTAGTGGTTTGCTATCAGGGGGAGAGACCCAGTACTTC. Translating gives CASGLLSGGETQYF.

The rearrangement joins TRBV10-3 to TRBJ2-1; tentative D call: TRBD2 (5 bases). V dropped 4 bases and J dropped 5 bases, with 6 bases sitting between them. The CDR3 spans 12 residues. Germline-derived CDR1 and CDR2 are ENHRY and SYGVKD. In nucleotides, the CDR3 is TGTGCCATCAGTGTCGGGAACAATGAGCAGTTCTTC. Its translation: CAISVGNNEQFF.

The J gene is TRBJ2-5, the V gene TRBV7-2; D possibly corresponds to TRBD2 (6 bases). The V end was cut by 4 bases, the J end by 1 base, with 10 bases between. CDR3 length: 14 residues. Germline CDR1 reads SGHTA; CDR2 reads FQGNSA. The CDR3, as DNA: TGTGCCAGCAGCTCTTCTAGCGTCCAAGAGACCCAGTACTTC. Its translation is CASSSSSVQETQYF.

The rearrangement uses TRBV2 and TRBJ1-1; D not certain. Germline-derived CDR1 and CDR2 are SNHLY and FYNNEI. CDR3 length: 14 amino acids. V gave up 3 bases and J gave up 4 bases, with 12 bases separating them. The CDR3 sequence is CASSEVWRITEAFF. The CDR3 region has the DNA TGTGCCAGCAGTGAGGTCTGGCGGATCACTGAAGCTTTCTTT.

The chain has TRBV30 and TRBJ1-5; no definite D call. Per the germline V gene, CDR1 is GTSNPN and CDR2 is SVGIG (reference sequence). V was trimmed by 0 bases and J by 4 bases, leaving 7 bases between them. CDR3 length: 13 residues. CDR3 sequence reads: CAWSVTENQPQHF. In DNA, the CDR3 is TGTGCCTGGAGTGTTACAGAAAATCAGCCCCAGCATTTT.

This chain connects TRBV30 to TRBJ1-5; D may be TRBD1 (5 bases). Trimming removed 2 bases from V and 7 bases from J, with 12 bases in between. The CDR3 loop spans 13 amino acids. CDR1 and CDR2 (germline): GTSNPN, SVGIG (reference sequence). CDR3 region: CAWSPGGGQPQHF. The CDR3 DNA sequence: TGTGCCTGGAGTCCAGGCGGGGGGCAGCCCCAGCATTTT.

This chain joins TRBV5-4 and TRBJ2-3, with 12 bases identical to TRBD2. This CDR3 has 16 residues. The germline gives CDR1 SGHNT, CDR2 YYREEE (reference sequence). Trimming took 4 bases from V and 2 from J; bases not matched to a gene: 5. The CDR3 spells CASSPGLAGLTDTQYF. The DNA for the CDR3 is TGTGCCAGCAGCCCAGGACTAGCGGGGCTCACAGATACGCAGTATTTT.

In DNA, the CDR3 is TGCGCCAGCAGGCAACTAGCGGGAGGGGAATACAATGAGCAGTTCTTC. Translating it yields CASRQLAGGEYNEQFF. This chain joins TRBV5-1 and TRBJ2-1, with 13 positions matching TRBD2. The CDR3 sequence is 16 residues long. Germline assignment: CDR1 SGHRS and CDR2 YFSETQ. V trimming: 5 bases; J trimming: 4 bases; junction bases outside the gene matches: 6. Full variable domain (outside the CDR3, taken from reference TRBV5-1 and TRBJ2-1): KAGVTQTPRYLIKTRGQQVTLSCSPISGHRSVSWYQQTPGQGLQFLFEYFSETQRNKGNFPGRFSGRQFSNSRSEMNVSTLELGDSALYLCASRQLAGGEYNEQFFGPGTRLTVL.

This clone was detected only once. The gene calls are TRBV19 and TRBJ1-3; 8 nucleotides match TRBD1. The CDR3 has 13 amino acids. The trim removed 6 bases at V and 6 bases at J, leaving 4 bases unmatched. CDR1 and CDR2 (germline): LNHDA, SQIVND (reference sequence). This CDR3 reads CASRLQGENTIYF. CDR3 DNA sequence: TGTGCCAGTAGGCTACAGGGGGAAAACACCATATATTTT.

The CDR3, as DNA: TGTGCCAGCACCAGCGGGCGGCGATTCTCCTACGAGCAGTACTTC. Translation: CASTSGRRFSYEQYF. The chain links TRBV6-7 to TRBJ2-7, with a tentative D call TRBD2 (6 bases). TRBV6-7 is an ORF, and what it does is uncertain. Trimming pared 7 bases from V and 0 bases from J, leaving 16 bases between. CDR3 length: 15 amino acids.

J is TRBJ2-5 and V is TRBV19; 8 positions match TRBD2. V gave up 7 bases and J gave up 5 bases; unmatched junction bases: 3. CDR1 and CDR2 from the germline V gene are LNHDA and SQIVND (reference sequence). This CDR3 is 12 amino acids long. CDR3 protein: CASITGGETQYF. The DNA of the CDR3 is TGTGCCAGTATTACGGGGGGGGAGACCCAGTACTTC.

This clone appeared a single time. V gene TRBV5-6 combines with J gene TRBJ1-4; unclear D gene. CDR3 length: 17 amino acids. V was clipped by 1 base and J by 0 bases, with 13 bases between them. The V gene's germline CDR1 is SGHDT and CDR2 YYEEEE. CDR3 amino acids: CASSLFGSGATNEKLFF. CDR3 nucleotide sequence: TGTGCCAGCAGCTTGTTTGGGTCAGGTGCAACTAATGAAAAACTGTTTTTT.

This chain uses TRBV7-6 with TRBJ2-5; 9 positions agree with TRBD1. The junction had 7 bases not matched to a gene; V was cut back by 1 base and J by 7 bases. This CDR3 comprises 15 residues. Germline V gene lookup returns CDR1 SGHVS and CDR2 FNYEAQ. DNA for the CDR3: TGTGCCAGCAGCTTAGAAACAGGGGGCATAGGGACCCAGTACTTC. It is translated as CASSLETGGIGTQYF. Drawing the rest from reference TRBV7-6 and TRBJ2-5, the complete variable domain is GAGVSQSPRYKVTKRGQDVALRCDPISGHVSLYWYRQALGQGPEFLTYFNYEAQQDKSGLPNDRFSAERPEGSISTLTIQRTEQRDSAMYRCASSLETGGIGTQYFGPGTRLLVL.

This chain uses TRBV6-1 with TRBJ1-1; tentative D call: TRBD1 (5 bases). Trimming stripped 5 bases from V and 3 bases from J, with 16 bases between. The germline V gene has CDR1 MNHNS and CDR2 SASEGT. The CDR3 runs 15 residues. The CDR3 nucleotides read TGTGCCAGCAGTTTGTACCCAGACAGAGACACTGAAGCTTTCTTT. Translating it yields CASSLYPDRDTEAFF.

The genes are TRBV6-6 and TRBJ2-2, with TRBD1 as a possible D gene (5 bases). CDR1 MNHNY and CDR2 SVGAGI come from the germline V gene (reference sequence). The CDR3 is 14 residues long. V gave up 6 bases and J gave up 6 bases, with 14 bases separating them. CDR3 nucleotide sequence: TGTGCCAGCAGCCCTCGGACAAGGCCCGGGGAGCTGTTTTTT. Protein product: CASSPRTRPGELFF.

The chain carries TRBV28 and TRBJ1-1; D gene unclear. The CDR3 is 16 residues long. Germline values: CDR1 MDHEN, CDR2 SYDVKM. V was cut by 5 bases and J by 4 bases, with 20 bases left in between. The DNA for the CDR3 is TGTGCCAGCAGTAAAGGCCTCAGACTCGGAACCACTGAAGCTTTCTTT. This gives the protein CASSKGLRLGTTEAFF.

The V and J genes are TRBV4-3 and TRBJ1-2; D remains ambiguous. The V end was cut by 0 bases, the J end by 8 bases, with 19 bases between. This CDR3 region has 16 residues. CDR1 and CDR2 from the germline V gene are LGHNA and YSLEER. The CDR3 bases are TGCGCCAGCAGCCAAGACAACGCACGCGGCTTGTTGGGCTACACCTTC. It encodes CASSQDNARGLLGYTF.

This clone occurred a few times. The chain uses TRBV6-6 and TRBJ2-7; D tentatively reads TRBD1 or TRBD2 (5 bases each). CDR1 MNHNY and CDR2 SVGAGI come from the germline V gene (reference sequence). This CDR3 has 13 residues. V dropped 4 bases and J dropped 6 bases, with 13 bases sitting between them. CDR3 coding DNA: TGTGCCAGCAGTTCCACGCAGGGAGTCGAGCAGTACTTC. Amino acid sequence: CASSSTQGVEQYF.

The chain has TRBV5-1 and TRBJ1-2; D ambiguous. The CDR3 runs 11 residues. Germline CDR1 reads SGHRS; CDR2 reads YFSETQ. V was shortened by 0 bases and J by 7 bases, with 4 bases between the two germline ends. The CDR3 DNA follows: TGCGCCAGCAGCTTGGGCCTTGGCTACACCTTC. This codes for CASSLGLGYTF.

The V and J genes are TRBV29-1 and TRBJ1-6, with TRBD1 as a possible D gene (6 bases). Germline V gene sequence: CDR1 SQVTM, CDR2 ANQGSEA. The ends were cut back, 6 bases at V and 6 bases at J, with 15 bases in the middle. There are 14 residues in the CDR3. The CDR3 loop is CSVGQFLPNSPLHF. CDR3 in DNA: TGCAGCGTCGGACAGTTCCTACCTAATTCACCCCTCCACTTT.

The chain is built from TRBV7-9 and TRBJ2-3; TRBD2 aligns across 7 bases. V was clipped by 0 bases and J by 2 bases; unmatched bases: 2. The CDR3 totals 15 residues. CDR1 is SEHNR, CDR2 FQNEAQ, per germline (reference sequence). The CDR3 protein is CASSLALAATDTQYF. The CDR3 DNA reads TGTGCCAGCAGCTTAGCCCTAGCGGCCACAGATACGCAGTATTTT.